Presented here are 20 T cell receptor beta chains from one specimen sequenced in a study of Ad26.COV2.S vaccination and SARS-CoV-2 variants. As to treatment: around 19 received Ad26.COV2.S at low or high dose, single or two shots; roughly five received placebo; per-sample allocation not given. Sampling took place 63 days after the first vaccine or placebo injection. TCRdb's table, derived via immunoSEQ multiplex PCR, lists solely in-frame clones and lacks some. This table holds over 400,000 clones, 90% found once. The specimen was peripheral blood, collected in a trial of Ad26.COV2.S vaccine versus placebo. The source of these receptors is a person aged 18-60 years who received the Ad26.COV2.S COVID-19 vaccine or a placebo.

J is TRBJ2-3 and V is TRBV15, with 10 bases matching TRBD2. Losses at the gene ends were 0 bases for V and 4 bases for J; bases not matched to a gene: 10. Germline V gene data show CDR1 as LNHNV and CDR2 as YYDKDF (reference sequence). The CDR3 spans 18 residues. The CDR3 spells CATSRDGASGRGADTQYF. The CDR3 coding sequence is TGTGCCACCAGCAGAGATGGTGCTAGCGGGAGAGGGGCAGATACGCAGTATTTT. Variable domain in full (rest from reference TRBV15 and TRBJ2-3): DAMVIQNPRYQVTQFGKPVTLSCSQTLNHNVMYWYQQKSSQAPKLLFHYYDKDFNNEADTPDNFQSRRPNTSFCFLDIRSPGLGDTAMYLCATSRDGASGRGADTQYFGPGTRLTVL.

This clone was counted a few times. Written as DNA, the CDR3 is TGTGCCAGCAGCCCCCGCCCCGAGGGGGCTGGGGCCAACGTCCTGACTTTC. Translation gives CASSPRPEGAGANVLTF. The chain uses TRBV11-2 and TRBJ2-6, with D possibly being TRBD1 (6 bases). V lost 5 bases and J 2 bases, leaving 16 bases between the germline ends. The CDR3 runs 17 residues. Germline values: CDR1 SGHAT, CDR2 FQNNGV.

V gene TRBV3-1 (or the pseudogene TRBV3-2) combines with J gene TRBJ1-4; TRBD1 matches 8 bases. The CDR3 runs 16 residues. V lost 3 bases to trimming and J lost 7 bases; unmatched junction nucleotides: 10. Looked up from germline, CDR1 is LGHDT and CDR2 is YNNKEL (reference sequence). DNA for the CDR3: TGTGCCAGCAGCCAGGCAGCGACAGGGGTGTCTGAAAAACTGTTTTTT. Translating gives CASSQAATGVSEKLFF.

This chain uses TRBV11-2 with TRBJ2-6; D not certain. Germline lookup yields CDR1 SGHAT and CDR2 FQNNGV. The CDR3 runs to 12 residues. The V end was cut by 4 bases, the J end by 4 bases, with 2 bases between. The CDR3 loop reads CASSSGANVLTF. CDR3 coding DNA: TGTGCCAGCAGCTCGGGGGCCAACGTCCTGACTTTC.

This chain joins TRBV7-4 and TRBJ2-5; 12 bases align to TRBD1. The length of the CDR3 is 18 residues. The J segment lost 0 bases and the V segment lost 4 bases, leaving 9 bases of the junction unmatched. Germline V gene data show CDR1 as SGHVT and CDR2 as SQSDAQ. As DNA, the CDR3 is TGTGCCAGCAGCTCGGTGGGACAGGGGGCAGTTTACCAAGAGACCCAGTACTTC. The encoded protein is CASSSVGQGAVYQETQYF.

The genes are TRBV7-8 and TRBJ2-7; 12 bases match TRBD2. Trimming removed 0 bases from V and 1 base from J; junction bases left unmatched: 1. Germline-derived CDR1 and CDR2 are SGHVS and FQNEAQ. The CDR3 totals 16 residues. Here the CDR3 DNA reads TGTGCCAGCAGCTTAGCGACTAGCGGGGGTTCCTACGAGCAGTACTTC. The encoded protein is CASSLATSGGSYEQYF.

The V gene is TRBV7-2, the J gene TRBJ2-1; D may be TRBD2 (6 bases). CDR3 length equals 12 residues. Germline V gene data show CDR1 as SGHTA and CDR2 as FQGNSA. V lost 5 bases and J 7 bases, leaving 9 bases between the germline ends. CDR3 in DNA: TGTGCCAGCAGCCCGACTAGGAATGAGCAGTTCTTC. Its translation: CASSPTRNEQFF.

The rearrangement links TRBV6-5 to TRBJ2-2, with 7 positions matching TRBD2. V was pared by 8 bases and J by 5 bases, with 11 bases of the junction left unmatched. CDR3 length: 15 residues. CDR1 is MNHEY and CDR2 is SVGAGI in the germline V gene. CDR3 in amino acids: CASRAAGEWTGELFF. The CDR3 DNA reads as TGTGCCAGCCGGGCGGCGGGAGAATGGACCGGGGAGCTGTTTTTT.

This clone was counted a few times. The CDR3 sequence: CASGSWTGELFF. The CDR3 region has the DNA TGTGCCAGCGGGAGTTGGACCGGGGAGCTGTTTTTT. The chain links TRBV25-1 to TRBJ2-2; maybe TRBD2 (5 bases). The CDR3 loop spans 12 amino acids. In germline, CDR1 is MGHDK, CDR2 SYGVNS. V lost 8 bases and J lost 5, with 9 bases in between. The whole variable domain, remainder taken from reference TRBV25-1 and TRBJ2-2, is EADIYQTPRYLVIGTGKKITLECSQTMGHDKMYWYQQDPGMELHLIHYSYGVNSTEKGDLSSESTVSRIRTEHFPLTLESARPSHTSQYLCASGSWTGELFFGEGSRLTVL.

The CDR3 region has the DNA TGTGCCAGCAGCATAGGGGGGACCCAGCATTTT. This encodes CASSIGGTQHF. V and J are TRBV28 and TRBJ1-5; tentatively, D is TRBD1 (6 bases). This CDR3 has 11 residues. CDR1 and CDR2 from the germline V gene are MDHEN and SYDVKM. The V gene lost 6 bases and the J gene lost 11 bases, with 11 bases spanning the gap.

This chain connects TRBV19 to TRBJ1-4; D possibly corresponds to TRBD1 (5 bases). Germline CDR1 is LNHDA and CDR2 is SQIVND (reference sequence). Deletions cut 7 bases from V and 4 bases from J, with 7 bases between. This CDR3 spans 12 amino acids. The CDR3 spells CASTRGNEKLFF. CDR3 DNA: TGTGCCAGTACTAGGGGTAATGAAAAACTGTTTTTT. Full variable domain (missing parts from reference TRBV19 and TRBJ1-4): DGGITQSPKYLFRKEGQNVTLSCEQNLNHDAMYWYRQDPGQGLRLIYYSQIVNDFQKGDIAEGYSVSREKKESFPLTVTSAQKNPTAFYLCASTRGNEKLFFGSGTQLSVL.

This sequence joins TRBV18 and TRBJ2-1; tentative D call: TRBD2 (6 bases). CDR1 is KGHSH, CDR2 LQKENI, per germline. Trimming left V 5 bases short and J 6 bases short, with 11 bases between. The CDR3 runs to 13 residues. CDR3 protein: CASSSGLPNEQFF. CDR3 sequence (DNA): TGTGCCAGCTCATCAGGACTACCCAATGAGCAGTTCTTC. Combining the CDR3 with reference TRBV18 and TRBJ2-1 gives the whole variable domain NAGVMQNPRHLVRRRGQEARLRCSPMKGHSHVYWYRQLPEEGLKFMVYLQKENIIDESGMPKERFSAEFPKEGPSILRIQQVVRGDSAAYFCASSSGLPNEQFFGPGTRLTVL.

The V and J genes are TRBV3-1 (or the pseudogene TRBV3-2) and TRBJ1-2, with TRBD1 matching over 12 bases. The CDR3 runs 15 residues. Per the germline V gene, CDR1 is LGHDT and CDR2 is YNNKEL (reference sequence). The ends lost 3 bases at V and 9 bases at J; junction bases unmatched: 8. CDR3 nucleotides: TGTGCCAGCAGCCATAACCGGGACAGGGGGCAGCGCTACACCTTC. Residues: CASSHNRDRGQRYTF.

The CDR3, as DNA: TGTGCCAGCAGCGCCCGTCGGGGGAGGAACGGCTACACCTTC. Residues: CASSARRGRNGYTF. The genes are TRBV6-5 and TRBJ1-2, with D tentatively TRBD1 (5 bases). V was cut by 6 bases and J by 8 bases, with 19 bases left in between. The CDR3 runs to 14 residues. Germline CDR1 is MNHEY and CDR2 is SVGAGI.

This chain uses TRBV12-3 or TRBV12-4 with TRBJ2-5; TRBD1 is a possible D gene (5 bases). Trimming left V 7 bases short and J 0 bases short, with 6 bases between. The CDR3 covers 12 residues. The CDR3 region is CASTGYQETQYF. The CDR3 DNA reads as TGTGCCAGCACAGGGTACCAAGAGACCCAGTACTTC.

This clone was detected only once. This rearrangement joins TRBV25-1 to TRBJ2-5; perhaps TRBD2 as D (5 bases). V was clipped by 1 base and J by 5 bases, with 17 bases between them. The CDR3 consists of 16 residues. In germline, CDR1 is MGHDK, CDR2 SYGVNS. The CDR3 loop is CASSESPRAEEETQYF. DNA of the CDR3: TGTGCCAGCAGTGAATCTCCGAGGGCCGAGGAGGAGACCCAGTACTTC.

This sequence joins TRBV14 and TRBJ2-3; 7 bases map to TRBD2. Trimming removed 2 bases from V and 2 bases from J; junction bases left unmatched: 16. The germline CDR1 and CDR2 sequences are SGHDN and FVKESK. CDR3 length equals 19 residues. The CDR3 nucleotides read TGTGCCAGCAGCCAATTCGGCGGGAGTTTCCTCTTGTCCACAGATACGCAGTATTTT. This sequence encodes CASSQFGGSFLLSTDTQYF.

This CDR3 is CASSDSGRDRGENTIYF. The CDR3 DNA sequence: TGTGCCAGCAGTGACTCTGGCCGGGACAGGGGGGAAAACACCATATATTTT. The chain employs TRBV6-4 and TRBJ1-3; 11 bases are shared with TRBD1. V shed 0 bases, J shed 6 bases, and the junction held 7 bases outside the gene matches. Germline-derived CDR1 and CDR2 are MRHNA and SNTAGT. The CDR3 consists of 17 residues.

The chain employs TRBV3-1 (or the pseudogene TRBV3-2) and TRBJ2-7; D is tentatively TRBD1 or TRBD2 (5 bases each). V gave up 4 bases and J gave up 1 base, with 14 bases separating them. The germline V gene encodes CDR1 LGHDT and CDR2 YNNKEL (reference sequence). This CDR3 is 15 amino acids long. For the CDR3, the DNA is TGTGCCAGCAGCCTCTTTTCGGGGCAGTCCTACGAGCAGTACTTC. Translated: CASSLFSGQSYEQYF.

The rearrangement uses TRBV6-6 and TRBJ2-7, with a tentative D call TRBD1 (6 bases). CDR1 is MNHNY and CDR2 is SVGAGI in the germline V gene (reference sequence). V was trimmed by 6 bases and J by 1 base, leaving 10 bases between them. This CDR3 is 13 amino acids long. Written as DNA, the CDR3 is TGTGCCAGCAGCCCCAGGGGATCCTACGAGCAGTACTTC. Translation gives CASSPRGSYEQYF.